These T cell receptor beta chains were read from a single sample in a study of cytomegalovirus exposure and HLA in healthy donors. Sequencing was performed with immunoSEQ multiplex PCR; in TCRdb, only in-frame clones are kept and a portion is missing. Here the sample spans 150,000 to 200,000 clones, around 85% being singletons. Sequencing was done on a sample of PBMCs. The source of these receptors is a middle-aged man in good health and CMV-seropositive. The CDR3 runs from the conserved cysteine through the conserved F or W. D genes are given only for firm matches. Part of the rows lack a size; the others show once, few, many or a class for expanded clones.

CDR3aa,CDR3nt,abundance,j_gene,d_gene,v_gene
CASSLRTGTDTQYF,TGTGCCAGCAGTCTAAGGACAGGCACAGATACGCAGTATTTT,-,TRBJ2-3,-,TRBV27
CASSMTSGVRYNEQFF,TGCGCCAGCAGCATGACTAGCGGGGTCCGCTACAATGAGCAGTTCTTC,few,TRBJ2-1,TRBD2,TRBV5-1
CASTNGYEQYF,TGTGCCAGCACAAACGGGTACGAGCAGTACTTC,-,TRBJ2-7,-,TRBV6-5
CASSIRPGQGTEAFF,TGTGCCAGCAGCATCCGTCCGGGACAGGGAACCGAAGCTTTCTTT,-,TRBJ1-1,TRBD1,TRBV9
CSVRDRAWEQYF,TGCAGCGTTCGGGACAGGGCGTGGGAGCAGTACTTC,-,TRBJ2-7,TRBD1,TRBV29-1
CASRASGAAKQFF,TGTGCCAGCAGAGCTAGCGGAGCCGCAAAGCAGTTCTTC,-,TRBJ2-1,TRBD2,TRBV7-3
CASSQEFRDTEAFF,TGCGCCAGCAGCCAAGAGTTCCGGGACACTGAAGCTTTCTTT,-,TRBJ1-1,-,TRBV4-1
CASSFAGTGAYEQYF,TGTGCCAGCAGCTTCGCCGGGACAGGGGCGTACGAGCAGTACTTC,-,TRBJ2-7,TRBD1,TRBV5-5
CASSPPSVVGGINEQFF,TGTGCCAGCTCACCACCTTCCGTAGTAGGAGGGATTAATGAGCAGTTCTTC,-,TRBJ2-1,-,TRBV18
CATSESNVGRLDSPLHF,TGCGCCACCTCCGAGTCGAATGTGGGGAGGTTGGATTCACCCCTCCACTTT,-,TRBJ1-6,-,TRBV4-1
CASSLGQGETQYF,TGCGCCAGCAGCTTGGGGCAGGGGGAGACCCAGTACTTC,-,TRBJ2-5,-,TRBV5-1
CASSHTGGGTNEKLFF,TGTGCCAGCAGTCATACAGGGGGCGGAACTAATGAAAAACTGTTTTTT,-,TRBJ1-4,TRBD1,TRBV28
CASSPFTSASSYNEQFF,TGTGCCAGCTCACCGTTCACTAGCGCAAGCTCCTACAATGAGCAGTTCTTC,-,TRBJ2-1,TRBD2,TRBV18
CASSFEGYEQYF,TGTGCCAGCAGTTTTGAGGGCTACGAGCAGTACTTC,-,TRBJ2-7,-,TRBV28
CASSFETGQETQYF,TGTGCCAGCAGCTTCGAGACAGGCCAAGAGACCCAGTACTTC,-,TRBJ2-5,-,TRBV5-6
CASATRDRGYNEQFF,TGCGCCAGCGCTACCCGGGACAGGGGTTACAATGAGCAGTTCTTC,-,TRBJ2-1,TRBD1,TRBV5-1
CASSVDRDYGYTF,TGTGCCAGCAGTGTGGACAGGGACTATGGCTACACCTTC,-,TRBJ1-2,TRBD1,TRBV6-6
CAWSPLGTGVYEQYF,TGTGCCTGGAGTCCACTAGGGACAGGGGTCTACGAGCAGTACTTC,-,TRBJ2-7,TRBD1,TRBV30
CASSTGTDDNEQFF,TGTGCCAGCAGTACCGGGACAGACGACAATGAGCAGTTCTTC,-,TRBJ2-1,TRBD1,TRBV7-2
CASSFTGLGQPQHF,TGCGCCAGCAGCTTTACAGGGTTGGGGCAGCCCCAGCATTTT,-,TRBJ1-5,-,TRBV5-1
CASSPRSTGSEYGYTF,TGTGCCAGCTCACCACGTTCCACAGGGTCGGAGTATGGCTACACCTTC,-,TRBJ1-2,-,TRBV18
CASSYSQQYTGELFF,TGTGCCAGCAGTTACAGCCAACAGTACACCGGGGAGCTGTTTTTT,-,TRBJ2-2,-,TRBV6-5
CAWSLLAGTAYNEQFF,TGTGCCTGGAGTTTATTAGCGGGGACCGCCTACAATGAGCAGTTCTTC,-,TRBJ2-1,TRBD2,TRBV30
CASSIWGGRGNEQFF,TGTGCCAGTAGTATTTGGGGAGGGAGGGGGAATGAGCAGTTCTTC,-,TRBJ2-1,-,TRBV19
CASGSMDRGVGGELFF,TGTGCTAGTGGTTCCATGGACAGGGGAGTCGGCGGGGAGCTGTTTTTT,-,TRBJ2-2,TRBD1,TRBV12-5
CAREDRAGANVLTF,TGTGCCAGAGAAGACAGGGCTGGGGCCAACGTCCTGACTTTC,-,TRBJ2-6,TRBD1,TRBV7-9
CASSLGTSGETQYF,TGTGCCAGCAGCTTAGGGACTAGCGGGGAGACCCAGTACTTC,few,TRBJ2-5,TRBD2,TRBV7-3
CASSLFGQIYGYTF,TGTGCCAGCAGTTTATTCGGACAGATCTATGGCTACACCTTC,-,TRBJ1-2,-,TRBV28
CASRELAGLSNEQFF,TGTGCCAGCAGGGAACTAGCGGGGTTGAGCAATGAGCAGTTCTTC,-,TRBJ2-1,TRBD2,TRBV11-2
CASSPRLAGEGEQYF,TGTGCCAGCAGCCCCCGACTAGCGGGAGAGGGCGAGCAGTACTTC,-,TRBJ2-7,TRBD2,TRBV13
CASSPANPASNTQYF,TGTGCCAGCAGCCCAGCCAATCCGGCTAGCAATACGCAGTATTTT,-,TRBJ2-3,-,TRBV28
CASSLGGGAGNTIYF,TGTGCCAGCAGCCTGGGGGGTGGGGCTGGAAACACCATATATTTT,-,TRBJ1-3,-,TRBV11-3
CASSSLAQETQYF,TGTGCCAGCAGCTCCTTAGCACAAGAGACCCAGTACTTC,-,TRBJ2-5,-,TRBV7-3
CSVRGSKSYEQYF,TGCAGCGTCCGGGGGAGTAAGTCCTACGAGCAGTACTTC,-,TRBJ2-7,-,TRBV29-1
CASSLNRRGNTIYF,TGTGCCAGCAGCCTAAACCGCAGGGGAAACACCATATATTTT,-,TRBJ1-3,-,TRBV5-6
CATKPGAKEKLFF,TGTGCCACCAAACCAGGGGCTAAGGAAAAACTGTTTTTT,few,TRBJ1-4,-,TRBV2
CASTWGGGRTGELFF,TGTGCCAGCACGTGGGGCGGTGGACGCACCGGGGAGCTGTTTTTT,-,TRBJ2-2,-,TRBV2
CASSVTGEKGYFRYF,TGTGCCAGCAGCGTGACAGGGGAGAAAGGCTATTTCCGATATTTT,-,TRBJ1-3,TRBD1,TRBV4-2
CASSPRHRSPLHF,TGTGCCAGCAGTCCTCGACATCGATCACCCCTCCACTTT,few,TRBJ1-6,-,TRBV28
CASSSRTGATDTQYF,TGTGCCAGCAGCTCTCGGACAGGGGCCACAGATACGCAGTATTTT,once,TRBJ2-3,TRBD1,TRBV7-8
CASSRGTGPQETQYF,TGCGCCAGCAGTCGGGGGACAGGGCCACAAGAGACCCAGTACTTC,-,TRBJ2-5,TRBD1,TRBV5-1
CASSQDRGGYTF,TGCGCCAGCAGCCAAGATCGCGGGGGCTACACCTTC,-,TRBJ1-2,-,TRBV4-1
CASSRPGQGAGNTIYF,TGTGCCAGCAGTCGGCCGGGACAGGGAGCTGGAAACACCATATATTTT,-,TRBJ1-3,TRBD1,TRBV28
CASSGAAANTGELFF,TGCGCCAGCAGCGGAGCGGCCGCGAACACCGGGGAGCTGTTTTTT,few,TRBJ2-2,-,TRBV5-1
CASSSIGSSGKETGELFF,TGTGCCAGCAGTTCGATCGGTTCTAGCGGGAAAGAGACCGGGGAGCTGTTTTTT,once,TRBJ2-2,TRBD2,TRBV27
CASSPGDLGLDNQPQHF,TGTGCCAGCAGTCCCGGGGATTTGGGTTTAGACAATCAGCCCCAGCATTTT,once,TRBJ1-5,-,TRBV27
CASSSYPRGSMNTEAFF,TGTGCCAGCAGCTCTTATCCCCGGGGGAGCATGAACACTGAAGCTTTCTTT,-,TRBJ1-1,-,TRBV7-9
CATRWTGVNEQFF,TGTGCCACCCGGTGGACAGGGGTCAATGAGCAGTTCTTC,-,TRBJ2-1,TRBD1,TRBV2
CASSMKPDRAFYGYTF,TGTGCCAGTAGTATGAAACCCGACAGGGCATTCTATGGCTACACCTTC,-,TRBJ1-2,TRBD1,TRBV19
CAISGTSGYEQYF,TGTGCCATCAGTGGGACTAGCGGGTACGAGCAGTACTTC,few,TRBJ2-7,TRBD2,TRBV10-3
CAWSVLLWRGQGATYEQYF,TGTGCCTGGAGTGTCCTCCTCTGGCGGGGACAGGGAGCGACCTACGAGCAGTACTTC,-,TRBJ2-7,TRBD1,TRBV30
CASSHATSGVYNEQFF,TGCGCCAGCAGCCACGCGACTAGCGGAGTATACAATGAGCAGTTCTTC,-,TRBJ2-1,TRBD2,TRBV4-1
CASSRTSGGYNEQFF,TGTGCCAGCAGCCGAACTAGCGGGGGTTACAATGAGCAGTTCTTC,-,TRBJ2-1,TRBD2,TRBV28
CAISDGLAGGPTDTQYF,TGTGCCATCAGTGACGGGTTGGCGGGGGGCCCCACAGATACGCAGTATTTT,-,TRBJ2-3,TRBD2,TRBV10-3